This TCR beta chain was profiled in a study of beta chain features in type 1 diabetes. Overall study findings and caveats: Compared with healthy donors, patients appeared to share more similar naive, central memory and regulatory TCRB repertoires.

The CDR3 is made up of 12 amino acids. CDR1 and CDR2 from the germline V gene are GTSNPN and SVGIG (reference sequence). The J segment lost 6 bases and the V segment lost 5 bases, leaving 4 bases of the junction unmatched. Of the isolated RNA, all was reverse transcribed, and so the sequenced material was expressed TCRB transcripts. Measured with immunoSEQ multiplex PCR; TCRdb has only the in-frame clones, and not every one. Seen here are fewer than 250,000 clones, 9.6% observed once, and the top ten hold 0.034%. This clone was recorded a few times. What it recognizes is unknown. There was one heparinised blood draw per donor, averaging around 120 mL.

The sequencing input was naive CD4+ T cells from blood. J is TRBJ2-1 and V is TRBV30; TRBD2 agrees at 7 bases. The receptor comes from a woman between 18 and 30 years old in good health. The DNA of the CDR3 is TGTGCCTGGGTCCGGACTAGCAATGAGCAGTTCTTC. Its protein is CAWVRTSNEQFF. Based on the CDR3 plus reference TRBV30 and TRBJ2-1, the full variable domain is SQTIHQWPATLVQPVGSPLSLECTVEGTSNPNLYWYRQAAGRGLQLLFYSVGIGQISSEVPQNLSASRPQDRQFILSSKKLLLSDSGFYLCAWVRTSNEQFFGPGTRLTVL.